This T cell receptor beta chain came from a study of T cells in Graves' hyperthyroidism and ophthalmopathy (dated by TCRdb to about 2019). Background for the entire study: Peripheral blood was sampled at the time of initial diagnosis, prior to any treatment. TCR V-J signatures able to tell the groups apart were searched for in a discovery cohort of around 95 patients, of whom roughly 42 had Graves' ophthalmopathy and 55 to 60 had stable Graves' hyperthyroidism. An independent validation cohort of under 20 hyperthyroidism patients and 17 patients who later progressed to ophthalmopathy tested prospective prediction of ophthalmopathy. The 85 to 100 discovery patients were divided at random into training and test sets in a 7:3 ratio. Thyroid tissue and blood T-cell repertoires from more than 5 Graves' hyperthyroidism patients were also compared in the study. Once sampling was done, hyperthyroidism patients were given methimazole at a starting dose of 30 mg daily, whereas ophthalmopathy patients were given high-dose intravenous methylprednisolone. According to the paper, TCR Vbeta CDR3 sequencing was carried out on 120 to 150 peripheral blood samples, which came from more than 40 ophthalmopathy, under 85 hyperthyroidism and approximately 17 progressor patients. On the study overall, not on this receptor specifically: No statistical method was used to set the sample size in advance, and investigators knew the group allocation. During validation, the model predicted progression to ophthalmopathy a median of around six months ahead of onset, with approximately 71% sensitivity and 72% to 80% specificity. A model built on a 13 V-J signature distinguished ophthalmopathy from stable hyperthyroidism, reaching around 90% sensitivity and about 81% specificity in cross-validation and 80%/75% in testing. Most expanded thyroid clonotypes (frequency above 0.001) were also detected in blood, suggesting blood repertoires may reflect thyroid immune responses.

Ophthalmopathy patients had moderately to severely active disease, with a Clinical Activity Score of 3 or more, a NOSPECS grade of 4 or more, and a disease duration of less than 3 months. Any patient with an uncontrolled infection, another autoimmune disease, pregnancy or lactation was excluded. Diagnoses relied on clinical symptoms, serum thyroxine and TRAb, thyroid ultrasound and orbital computed tomography. Ficoll-Paque density gradient centrifugation was used to isolate PBMCs from 8.5 to 10 ml of fresh peripheral blood. Trizol reagent was used to extract total RNA, and RNA quality was then checked on an Agilent 2100 Bioanalyzer. In this sample, this clonotype turned up many times. Its antigen is currently not known. No base quality values were provided; no much bigger clone lies one nucleotide off. The TCR beta CDR3 regions were amplified from the RNA transcripts. The TCR CDR3 was subjected to a first round of RT-PCR using the HTBI primer set and the Qiagen OneStep RT-PCR kit. A second multiplex PCR round built the libraries, followed by size selection and purification. Paired-end sequencing of the libraries was performed with 100 bp reads on an Illumina HiSeq2000. The authors processed their data as follows. SOAPnuke was used to process the raw data, throwing out any read that contained adapters or uncalled bases, had a mean Phred below 15, or lacked an exact constant-primer or identifier match. COPE v1.2.5 was used to merge the high-quality paired reads, and each unique nucleotide sequence was defined as a clonotype. MiTCR v1.1 was used to align the clonotypes against IMGT TRBV, TRBD and TRBJ reference segments. Only V-J combinations with frequency above 0.0001, covering 99.2% of repertoires, were analysed. A TCS score was defined as the ratio between F50 (clonal expansion) and ExV (chaos), using BLOSUM62-based TCRdist between CDR3 peptides within each V-J. Welch's t-statistics and random forest reduced fewer than 600 V-J features to roughly 13, which were used in a naive Bayes classifier (R e1071). Using fastp at Q25 and MiXCR, TCRdb reprocessed the public reads and kept productive beta chains. CDR3 protein duplicates are merged, each entry listing the most common genes and DNA. It is TCRdb's table, rather than the study itself, that gives the V and J calls and clone size. Here the sample has 500,000 or so distinct CDR3 sequences; more than 15% occur a single time. About 16% of the sample is taken by the ten largest.

V drops 2 bases and J drops 6 bases, leaving 16 bases in between. From the cysteine up to the phenylalanine, the CDR3 has a length of 14 residues. The sequence is cut down to CDR3 DNA, 42 bases in frame from base 1. The germline V gene (reference sequence) supplies CDR1 DFQATT and CDR2 SNEGSKA. Here the chain combines TRBV20-1 and TRBJ1-1, with a tentative D gene TRBD1 over 6 matching bases. Sequenced: blood. The origin of this receptor is a woman between 18 and 29 years old with Graves' ophthalmopathy. The CDR3 sequence is CSARPSTGTPEAFF. The DNA reads as follows: TGCAGTGCTAGACCCTCCACAGGGACCCCTGAAGCTTTCTTT.